This T cell receptor beta chain was captured by sequencing in a study of shared clonotypes between healthy human individuals. The study's findings and limits: Collection of samples was limited to blood; tissue repertoires likely differ.

Sequenced by immunoSEQ multiplex PCR; TCRdb stores in-frame clones only, minus some. The sample has some 2,000,000 clones; approximately 94% are singletons. Of note for this clone: Its antigen is still unknown.

The source is a man younger than 35 in good health. The sample comprised naive CD4+ T cells sorted from blood. The subset denotes: CD45RA+ positively selected.

CDR3 nucleotide sequence: TGTGCCAGCTCCGGGACGCCCGGCACCGGGGAGCTGTTTTTT. This sequence encodes CASSGTPGTGELFF. The chain uses TRBV2 and TRBJ2-2; the D call may be TRBD1 or TRBD2 (5 bases each). The V and J ends lost 8 bases and 4 bases respectively, with 14 bases between them. CDR1 is SNHLY and CDR2 is FYNNEI in the germline V gene. CDR3 length: 14 amino acids.